Here is one T cell receptor (beta chain) with its context. This clonotype was observed a few times. Its antigen is not yet known. Base qualities are not recorded, but no much larger clone differs from it by a single base. The data were obtained in a study of T-cell memory formation after mild COVID-19 (dated by TCRdb to 2020 to 2022). General notes on the study: Most TCR sequence clusters were specific to one of the two donors. In a couple of donors, T-cell clones that expanded and contracted after mild COVID-19 were followed by sequencing TCRalpha and TCRbeta repertoires longitudinally. Two young, previously healthy adult volunteers made up the cohort, one male and one female. Findings and caveats that apply to the study as a whole: Contracting CD4+ clones turned up mainly in the CM and EM memory subsets, whereas EMRA was where CD8+ clones were enriched. Clones that contracted from day 15 to 85 showed balanced CD4/CD8 phenotypes, whereas a second wave of clones that expanded from day 15 to 37 leaned towards CD4+. The detection of some responding clones in pre-infection memory suggests that pre-existing cross-reactive memory T cells joined the SARS-CoV-2 response. Only a couple of mild cases were covered by the study, and larger cohorts that include severe cases with pre-infection samples were considered necessary. SARS-CoV-2 specificity of the second-wave clones peaking on day 37 was not confirmed.

Sequencing was performed on an Illumina NovaSeq 6000. TCRalpha and TCRbeta cDNA libraries were built by 5'RACE with constant-segment primers, adding sample barcodes and unique molecular identifiers. RNA was extracted from every sample with Trizol reagent. Amplification of the libraries took two PCR steps, and the second step added a second sample barcode plus Illumina TruSeq adapters. Libraries were sequenced on an Illumina NovaSeq with 2 x 150 bp paired-end reads. Regarding the original processing steps: The reads were demultiplexed and collapsed into UMI-guided consensus sequences using migec v1.2.7. With mixcr v2.1.11, UMI consensuses were aligned to TRA and TRB V and J templates and assembled into clonotypes. A clonotype was counted as expanded or contracted only when both edgeR and NoisET called the clonotype significant, with the noise models trained on biological replicates. For edgeR calls, the thresholds were a false discovery rate-adjusted p below 0.01 and a log2 fold-change of 1. PCA with hierarchical clustering of max-normalized trajectories of the 1000 most abundant clonotypes was used as exploratory dynamics analysis. Each responding clone was given a CD4 or CD8 phenotype based on the CD4+ and CD8+ repertoires, which had been sequenced separately. The raw public data were reprocessed by TCRdb itself: fastp quality trimming at Q25, MiXCR clonotype calling, in-frame beta chains only. Rows with a matching CDR3 protein are joined into one entry that keeps the most common DNA and genes. What appears here as the V and J calls and clone size reflects TCRdb's work, not the paper's. The sample table contains 350,000 to 450,000 distinct CDR3 sequences; only one count was recorded for 20% of them. The ten largest clones take up 8.4% of the sample.

A distance of 6 bases separates the germline ends of V and J, which lose 0 bases and 6 bases respectively. Counted from cysteine to phenylalanine, this CDR3 has 12 amino acids. Solely the CDR3 DNA is kept, with 36 bases framed from the first base. From the germline V gene, CDR1 is SGHTA and CDR2 is FQGNSA. Ficoll-Paque density gradient centrifugation was used to isolate PBMCs. The receptor comes from an adult woman who had mild COVID-19 (a few samples of this study predate the infection). The sample titles of this study are shuffled in the database, so cell type and time point are left out; the donor was told from shared clones. The source material was PBMCs or a T cell subset sorted from them (not recorded which). Recombination joined TRBV7-2 with TRBJ2-7, with TRBD1 as a weak D call on 5 bases. The bases are TGTGCCAGCAGCTTAGCGGGGCTCGAGCAGTACTTC. Its translation reads: CASSLAGLEQYF.